This passage covers 17 T cell receptor beta chains from one sample sequenced in a study of T cell responses to AZD1222 COVID-19 vaccine. The table came from immunoSEQ multiplex PCR; TCRdb's copy has only in-frame clones and leaves some out. Of 100,000 to 150,000 clones listed, less than 95% are singletons. Source: peripheral blood, taken on day 0 of AZD1222 vaccination. The receptors stem from an adult in good health.

The chain employs TRBV11-2 and TRBJ2-3; no reliable D call. V gave up 3 bases and J gave up 2 bases, with 6 bases separating them. The CDR3 loop spans 13 amino acids. Per germline, CDR1 SGHAT and CDR2 FQNNGV. The CDR3 region has the DNA TGTGCCAGCAGCTTGACGATCACAGATACGCAGTATTTT. Translation gives CASSLTITDTQYF.

CDR3 protein: CASSMAELYEQYF. CDR3 coding DNA: TGTGCCAGCAGTATGGCGGAACTCTACGAGCAGTACTTC. The chain is built from TRBV6-2 or TRBV6-3 and TRBJ2-7, with unresolved D. CDR1 and CDR2 from the germline V gene are MNHEY and SVGEGT. The V end lost 5 bases, the J end lost 3 bases, and 11 bases lay between the germline ends. The CDR3 runs 13 residues.

The V gene is TRBV7-6, the J gene TRBJ2-7, with D perhaps matching TRBD1 or TRBD2 (5 bases each). CDR1 and CDR2 from the germline V gene are SGHVS and FNYEAQ. V gave up 5 bases and J gave up 3 bases, with 11 bases separating them. The CDR3 loop spans 13 amino acids. The CDR3 spells CASSKGPNYEQYF. CDR3 bases: TGTGCCAGCAGCAAGGGACCGAACTACGAGCAGTACTTC.

The chain has TRBV5-1 and TRBJ1-1; a possible D gene is TRBD1 (5 bases). V shed 4 bases and J shed 4 bases, with 14 bases lying between them. This CDR3 region has 14 residues. Per germline, CDR1 SGHRS and CDR2 YFSETQ. The CDR3 DNA sequence: TGCGCCAGCAGCCTCCCGGGCGGGGGCACTGAAGCTTTCTTT. This sequence encodes CASSLPGGGTEAFF.

J is TRBJ1-2 and V is TRBV25-1; perhaps TRBD1 as D (6 bases). The ends were cut back, 4 bases at V and 4 bases at J, with 10 bases in the middle. The length of the CDR3 is 13 residues. Germline V gene sequence: CDR1 MGHDK, CDR2 SYGVNS. In DNA form, the CDR3 reads TGTGCCAGCAGTGCAGGGGCTGGCTATGGCTACACCTTC. Translated: CASSAGAGYGYTF.

The chain is built from TRBV5-1 and TRBJ2-7; maybe TRBD2 (6 bases). Trimming left V 4 bases short and J 0 bases short, with 11 bases between. The CDR3 length is 14 residues. The germline V gene encodes CDR1 SGHRS and CDR2 YFSETQ. CDR3 residues: CASSGTYRSYEQYF. CDR3 nucleotide sequence: TGCGCCAGCAGCGGGACTTACCGCTCCTACGAGCAGTACTTC.

The genes are TRBV10-3 and TRBJ1-2, with a weak D call TRBD1 (6 bases). The germline gives CDR1 ENHRY, CDR2 SYGVKD. CDR3 length: 14 residues. The V and J ends lost 2 bases and 8 bases respectively, with 15 bases between them. CDR3 amino acids: CAISERRDTRGYTF. CDR3 sequence (DNA): TGTGCCATCAGTGAGAGGAGGGACACTAGGGGCTACACCTTC.

The rearrangement uses TRBV18 and TRBJ1-6; 10 bases are a match to TRBD1. V lost 5 bases, J lost 7 bases, and 5 bases stayed unmatched. The CDR3 is 15 residues long. Germline V gene data show CDR1 as KGHSH and CDR2 as LQKENI. The CDR3 DNA is TGTGCCAGCTCATCCTCGGGACAGGGGAATTCACCCCTCCACTTT. The encoded protein is CASSSSGQGNSPLHF. Full variable domain (remainder filled in from reference TRBV18 and TRBJ1-6): NAGVMQNPRHLVRRRGQEARLRCSPMKGHSHVYWYRQLPEEGLKFMVYLQKENIIDESGMPKERFSAEFPKEGPSILRIQQVVRGDSAAYFCASSSSGQGNSPLHFGNGTRLTVT.

The V call is TRBV6-5, the J call TRBJ2-5, with D perhaps TRBD2 (6 bases). CDR1 is MNHEY, CDR2 SVGAGI, per germline. V was shortened by 11 bases and J by 1 base, with 11 bases between the two germline ends. The CDR3 is 12 amino acids. The CDR3 reads CAAGTRQETQYF. The CDR3 coding sequence is TGTGCCGCGGGGACCCGCCAAGAGACCCAGTACTTC.

V usage is TRBV15 and J usage is TRBJ1-4; 10 nucleotides align to TRBD1. Germline CDR1 LNHNV, CDR2 YYDKDF (reference sequence). V lost 5 bases to trimming and J lost 5 bases; unmatched junction nucleotides: 5. There are 15 residues in the CDR3. The CDR3 loop is CATSPRTGGNEKLFF. CDR3 bases: TGTGCCACCAGCCCCCGGACAGGGGGGAATGAAAAACTGTTTTTT.

The rearrangement uses TRBV2 and TRBJ2-7; no clear D. CDR3 length: 15 amino acids. V shed 6 bases and J shed 2 bases, with 17 bases lying between them. CDR1 and CDR2 from the germline V gene are SNHLY and FYNNEI. CDR3 nucleotides: TGTGCCAGCAGGGAACCTATGGGTATTGCCTACGAGCAGTACTTC. Translation: CASREPMGIAYEQYF. The full variable domain, its missing parts supplied by reference TRBV2 and TRBJ2-7, is EPEVTQTPSHQVTQMGQEVILRCVPISNHLYFYWYRQILGQKVEFLVSFYNNEISEKSEIFDDQFSVERPDGSNFTLKIRSTKLEDSAMYFCASREPMGIAYEQYFGPGTRLTVT.

This clone was detected only once. The rearrangement uses TRBV10-2 and TRBJ1-6, with D tentatively TRBD1 (5 bases). CDR3 length: 11 amino acids. The germline V and J ends were trimmed by 10 bases and 11 bases, with 12 bases remaining between them. CDR1 and CDR2 from the germline V gene are WSHSY and SAAADI. The CDR3 nucleotides are TGCGCCACGGGGGACCGGACACCCCTCCACTTT. Translated, it gives CATGDRTPLHF.

V is TRBV7-9 and J is TRBJ1-2; 10 bases map to TRBD1. The germline gives CDR1 SEHNR, CDR2 FQNEAQ (reference sequence). The CDR3 sequence is 16 residues long. The ends lost 0 bases at V and 4 bases at J; junction bases unmatched: 5. This CDR3 reads CASSLASGQGSYGYTF. CDR3 bases: TGTGCCAGCAGCTTAGCGTCGGGACAGGGGAGCTATGGCTACACCTTC.

This clone was seen only once. The chain recombines TRBV18 with TRBJ2-3; D gene ambiguous. Germline CDR1 KGHSH, CDR2 LQKENI. The CDR3 is made up of 13 amino acids. V lost 3 bases and J 0 bases, leaving 4 bases between the germline ends. This CDR3 is CASSPQSTDTQYF. In nucleotides, the CDR3 is TGTGCCAGCTCACCCCAGAGCACAGATACGCAGTATTTT.

This CDR3 reads CASSQKVSGELFF. CDR3 DNA: TGTGCCAGCAGCCAAAAGGTGTCCGGGGAGCTGTTTTTT. The gene calls are TRBV3-1 (or the pseudogene TRBV3-2) and TRBJ2-2; D is ambiguous. The CDR3 totals 13 residues. CDR1 LGHDT and CDR2 YNNKEL come from the germline V gene (reference sequence). The ends were cut back, 2 bases at V and 6 bases at J, with 7 bases in the middle.

The chain links TRBV30 to TRBJ1-6, with a weak D call TRBD1 (6 bases). Trimming removed 1 base at V and 7 bases at J, with 8 bases between. The germline CDR1 and CDR2 sequences are GTSNPN and SVGIG (reference sequence). The CDR3 extends over 13 amino acids. The CDR3 reads CAWSARGNSPLHF. The DNA for the CDR3 is TGTGCCTGGAGTGCTAGGGGGAATTCACCCCTCCACTTT.

This sequence joins TRBV12-3 or TRBV12-4 and TRBJ1-2; no firm D call. V lost 2 bases and J lost 6, with 4 bases in between. CDR3 length: 11 residues. The CDR3 bases are TGTGCCAGCAGTTTATGGGATGGCTACACCTTC. It specifies CASSLWDGYTF.